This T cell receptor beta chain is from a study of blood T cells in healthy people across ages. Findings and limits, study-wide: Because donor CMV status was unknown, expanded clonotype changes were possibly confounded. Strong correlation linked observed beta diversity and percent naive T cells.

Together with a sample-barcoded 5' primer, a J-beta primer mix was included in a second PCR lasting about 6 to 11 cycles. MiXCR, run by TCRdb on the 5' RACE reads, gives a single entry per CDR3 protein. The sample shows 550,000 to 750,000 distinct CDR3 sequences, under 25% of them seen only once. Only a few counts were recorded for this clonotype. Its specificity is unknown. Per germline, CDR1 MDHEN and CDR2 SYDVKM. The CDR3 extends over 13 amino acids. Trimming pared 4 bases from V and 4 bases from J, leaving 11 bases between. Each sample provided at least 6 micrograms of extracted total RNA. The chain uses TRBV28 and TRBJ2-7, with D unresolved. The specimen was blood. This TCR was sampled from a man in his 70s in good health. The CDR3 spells CASSSPPWYEQYF. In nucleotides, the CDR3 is TGTGCCAGCAGTTCACCTCCTTGGTACGAGCAGTACTTC.